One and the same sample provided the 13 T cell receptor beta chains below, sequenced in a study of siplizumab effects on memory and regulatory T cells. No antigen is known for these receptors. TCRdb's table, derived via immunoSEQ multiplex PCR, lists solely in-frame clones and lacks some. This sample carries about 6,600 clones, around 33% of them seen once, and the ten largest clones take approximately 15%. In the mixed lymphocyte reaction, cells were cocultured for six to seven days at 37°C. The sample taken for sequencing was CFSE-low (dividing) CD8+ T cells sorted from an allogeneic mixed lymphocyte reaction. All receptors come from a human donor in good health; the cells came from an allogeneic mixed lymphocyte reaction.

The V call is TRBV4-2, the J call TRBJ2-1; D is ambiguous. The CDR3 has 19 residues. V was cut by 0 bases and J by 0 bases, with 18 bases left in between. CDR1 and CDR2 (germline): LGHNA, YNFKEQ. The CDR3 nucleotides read TGTGCCAGCAGCCAAGATGTTTACGTTACCGCTAGCTCCTACAATGAGCAGTTCTTC. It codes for CASSQDVYVTASSYNEQFF.

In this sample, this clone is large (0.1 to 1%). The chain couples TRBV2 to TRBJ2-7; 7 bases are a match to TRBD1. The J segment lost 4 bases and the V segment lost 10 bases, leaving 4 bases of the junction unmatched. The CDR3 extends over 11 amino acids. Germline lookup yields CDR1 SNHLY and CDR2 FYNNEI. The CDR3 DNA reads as TGTGCCAACCGACAGGGTTACGAGCAGTACTTC. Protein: CANRQGYEQYF.

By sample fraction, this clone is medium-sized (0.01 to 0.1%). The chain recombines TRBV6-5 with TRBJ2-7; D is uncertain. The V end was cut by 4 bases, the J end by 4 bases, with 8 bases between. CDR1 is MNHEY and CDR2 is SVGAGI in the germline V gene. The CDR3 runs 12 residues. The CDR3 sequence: CASSSDGYEQYF. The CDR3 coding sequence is TGTGCCAGCAGTTCGGACGGGTACGAGCAGTACTTC.

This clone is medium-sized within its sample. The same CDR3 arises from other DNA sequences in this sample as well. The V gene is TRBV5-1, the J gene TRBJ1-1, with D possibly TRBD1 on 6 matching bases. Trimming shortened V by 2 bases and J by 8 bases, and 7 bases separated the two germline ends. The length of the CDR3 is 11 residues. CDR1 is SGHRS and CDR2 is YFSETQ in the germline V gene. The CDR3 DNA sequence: TGCGCCAGCAGCTTTGGGACAGAAGCTTTCTTT. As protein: CASSFGTEAFF.

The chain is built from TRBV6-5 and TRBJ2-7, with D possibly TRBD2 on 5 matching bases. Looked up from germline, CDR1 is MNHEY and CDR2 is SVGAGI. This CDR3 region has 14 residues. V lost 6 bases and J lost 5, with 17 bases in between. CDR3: CASSRATEGDEQYF. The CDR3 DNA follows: TGTGCCAGCAGCCGGGCCACAGAGGGAGACGAGCAGTACTTC.

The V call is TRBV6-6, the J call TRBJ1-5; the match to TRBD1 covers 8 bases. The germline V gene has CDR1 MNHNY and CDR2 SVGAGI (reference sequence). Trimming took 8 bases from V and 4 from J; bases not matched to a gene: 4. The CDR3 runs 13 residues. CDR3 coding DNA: TGTGCCAGCGGGACAGGCCTTAATCAGCCCCAGCATTTT. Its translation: CASGTGLNQPQHF.

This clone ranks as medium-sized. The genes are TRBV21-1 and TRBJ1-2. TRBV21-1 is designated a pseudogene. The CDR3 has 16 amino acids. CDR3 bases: TGTGCCAGCACCTTATTTGATCGAATGGGACGCTATGGCTACACCTTC. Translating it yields CASTLFDRMGRYGYTF.

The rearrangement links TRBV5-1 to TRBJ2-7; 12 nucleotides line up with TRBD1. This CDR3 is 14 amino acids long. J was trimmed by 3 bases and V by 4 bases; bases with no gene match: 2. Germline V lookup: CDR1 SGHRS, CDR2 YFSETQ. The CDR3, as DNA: TGCGCCAGCAGCGGGACAGGGGGCTTCTACGAGCAGTACTTC. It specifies CASSGTGGFYEQYF.

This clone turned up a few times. The CDR3 region has the DNA TGTGCCAGCAGCTTATATGGGGCGGGACAAGTCACAGATACGCAGTATTTT. The encoded protein is CASSLYGAGQVTDTQYF. V is TRBV7-3 and J is TRBJ2-3; D possibly matches TRBD1 or TRBD2 (6 bases each). V was cut by 2 bases and J by 2 bases, with 17 bases left in between. The length of the CDR3 is 17 residues. Germline V lookup: CDR1 SGHTA, CDR2 FQGTGA.

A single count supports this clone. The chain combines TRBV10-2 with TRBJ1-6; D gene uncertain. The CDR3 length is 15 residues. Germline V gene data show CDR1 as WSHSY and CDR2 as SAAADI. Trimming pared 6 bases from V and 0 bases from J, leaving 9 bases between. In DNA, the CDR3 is TGCGCCAGCAGCCCGGGGTACTCCTATAATTCACCCCTCCACTTT. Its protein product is CASSPGYSYNSPLHF.

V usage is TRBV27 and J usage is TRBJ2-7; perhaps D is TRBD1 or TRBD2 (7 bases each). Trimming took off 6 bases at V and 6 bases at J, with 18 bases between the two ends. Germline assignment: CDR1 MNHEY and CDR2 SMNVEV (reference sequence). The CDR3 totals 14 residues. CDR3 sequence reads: CASRPQGGPGEQYF. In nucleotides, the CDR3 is TGTGCCAGCAGGCCCCAGGGGGGGCCGGGCGAGCAGTACTTC.

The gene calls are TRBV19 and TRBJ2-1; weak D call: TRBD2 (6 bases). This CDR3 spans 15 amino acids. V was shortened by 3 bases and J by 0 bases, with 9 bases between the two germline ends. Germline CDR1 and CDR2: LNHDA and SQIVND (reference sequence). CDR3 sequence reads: CASSISGYSYNEQFF. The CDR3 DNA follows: TGTGCCAGTAGTATTAGCGGATACTCCTACAATGAGCAGTTCTTC.

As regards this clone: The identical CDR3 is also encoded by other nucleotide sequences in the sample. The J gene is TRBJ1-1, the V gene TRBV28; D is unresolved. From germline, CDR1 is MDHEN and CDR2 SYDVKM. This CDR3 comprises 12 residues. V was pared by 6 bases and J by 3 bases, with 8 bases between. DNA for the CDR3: TGTGCCAGCAGCTACGGGGACACTGAAGCTTTCTTT. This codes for CASSYGDTEAFF. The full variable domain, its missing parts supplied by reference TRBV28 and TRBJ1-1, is DVKVTQSSRYLVKRTGEKVFLECVQDMDHENMFWYRQDPGLGLRLIYFSYDVKMKEKGDIPEGYSVSREKKERFSLILESASTNQTSMYLCASSYGDTEAFFGQGTRLTVV.